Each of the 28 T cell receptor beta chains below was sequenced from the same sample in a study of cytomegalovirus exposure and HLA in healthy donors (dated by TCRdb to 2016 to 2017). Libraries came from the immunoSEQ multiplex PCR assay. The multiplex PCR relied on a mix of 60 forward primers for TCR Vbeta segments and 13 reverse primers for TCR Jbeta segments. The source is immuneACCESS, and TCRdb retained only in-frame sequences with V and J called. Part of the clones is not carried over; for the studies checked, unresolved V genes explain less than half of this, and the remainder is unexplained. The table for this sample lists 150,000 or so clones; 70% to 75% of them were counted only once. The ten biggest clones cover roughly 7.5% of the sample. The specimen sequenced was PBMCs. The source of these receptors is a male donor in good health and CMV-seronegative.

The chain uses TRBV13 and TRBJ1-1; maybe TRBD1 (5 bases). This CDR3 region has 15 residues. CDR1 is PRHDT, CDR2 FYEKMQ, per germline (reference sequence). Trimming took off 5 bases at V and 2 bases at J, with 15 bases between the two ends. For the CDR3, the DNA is TGTGCCAGCAGCCCAACCGGGGGGTCCAACACTGAAGCTTTCTTT. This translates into CASSPTGGSNTEAFF. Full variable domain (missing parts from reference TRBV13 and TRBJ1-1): AAGVIQSPRHLIKEKRETATLKCYPIPRHDTVYWYQQGPGQDPQFLISFYEKMQSDKGSIPDRFSAQQFSDYHSELNMSSLELGDSALYFCASSPTGGSNTEAFFGQGTRLTVV.

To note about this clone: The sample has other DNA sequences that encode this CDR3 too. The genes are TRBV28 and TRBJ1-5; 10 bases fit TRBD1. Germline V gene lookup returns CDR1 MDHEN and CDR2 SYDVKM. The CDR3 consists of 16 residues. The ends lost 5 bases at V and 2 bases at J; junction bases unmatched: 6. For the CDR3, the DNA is TGTGCCAGCAGTCGCACGACAGGGGGCGGCAATCAGCCCCAGCATTTT. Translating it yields CASSRTTGGGNQPQHF.

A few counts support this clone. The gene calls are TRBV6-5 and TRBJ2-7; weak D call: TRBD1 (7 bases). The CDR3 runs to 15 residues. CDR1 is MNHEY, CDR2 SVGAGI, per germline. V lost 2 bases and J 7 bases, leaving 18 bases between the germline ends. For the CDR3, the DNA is TGTGCCAGCAGTTACCAGCCTGCGACAGGGAGGGAGCAGTACTTC. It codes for CASSYQPATGREQYF.

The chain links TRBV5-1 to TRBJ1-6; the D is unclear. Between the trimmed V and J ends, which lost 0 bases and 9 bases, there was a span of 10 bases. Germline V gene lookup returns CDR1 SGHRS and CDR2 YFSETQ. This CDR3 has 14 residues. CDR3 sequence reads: CASSLDRRGSPLHF. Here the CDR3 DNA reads TGCGCCAGCAGCTTGGACCGTCGGGGTTCACCCCTCCACTTT.

CDR3 nucleotide sequence: TGTGCCACCAGCAGAGCGTATATCTACGAGCAGTACTTC. It is translated as CATSRAYIYEQYF. The chain uses TRBV15 and TRBJ2-7; D gene ambiguous. Trimming took off 1 base at V and 3 bases at J, with 7 bases between the two ends. The CDR3 contains 13 residues. Germline V gene data show CDR1 as LNHNV and CDR2 as YYDKDF (reference sequence).

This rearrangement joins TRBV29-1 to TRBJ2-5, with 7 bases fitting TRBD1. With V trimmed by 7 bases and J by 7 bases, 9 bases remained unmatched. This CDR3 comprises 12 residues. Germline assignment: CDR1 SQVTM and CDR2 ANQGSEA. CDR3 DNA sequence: TGCAGCGCCCTGACAGGGAAGGGGACCCAGTACTTC. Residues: CSALTGKGTQYF.

The CDR3 protein is CASSLSSGGREKLFF. In DNA form, the CDR3 reads TGTGCCAGCAGTTTATCTTCAGGGGGCCGGGAAAAACTGTTTTTT. The chain recombines TRBV28 with TRBJ1-4; 8 nucleotides match TRBD1. The junction had 6 bases not matched to a gene; V was cut back by 1 base and J by 8 bases. The CDR3 is made up of 15 amino acids. From germline, CDR1 is MDHEN and CDR2 SYDVKM.

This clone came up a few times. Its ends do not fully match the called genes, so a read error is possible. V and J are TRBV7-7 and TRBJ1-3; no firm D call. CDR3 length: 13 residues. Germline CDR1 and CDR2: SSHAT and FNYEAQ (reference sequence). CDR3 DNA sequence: TGTGCTAGCAGCCGCAGCGCTGGAAACACCATATATTTT. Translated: CASSRSAGNTIYF.

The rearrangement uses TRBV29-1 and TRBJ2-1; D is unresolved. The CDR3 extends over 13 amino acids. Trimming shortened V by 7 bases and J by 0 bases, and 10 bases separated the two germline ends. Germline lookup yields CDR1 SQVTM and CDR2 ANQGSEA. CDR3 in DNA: TGCAGCGCCGACACGAGCTCCTACAATGAGCAGTTCTTC. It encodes CSADTSSYNEQFF.

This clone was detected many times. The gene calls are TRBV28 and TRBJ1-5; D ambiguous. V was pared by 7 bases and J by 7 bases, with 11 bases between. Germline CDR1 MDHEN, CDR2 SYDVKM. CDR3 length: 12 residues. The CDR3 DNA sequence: TGTGCCAGCATGGGTTCGGGGCAGCCCCAGCATTTT. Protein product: CASMGSGQPQHF.

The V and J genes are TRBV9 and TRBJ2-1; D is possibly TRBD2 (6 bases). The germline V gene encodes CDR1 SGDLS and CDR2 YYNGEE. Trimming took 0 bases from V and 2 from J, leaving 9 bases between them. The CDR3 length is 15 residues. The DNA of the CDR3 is TGTGCCAGCAGCGTAGGGGACTTCACCTACAATGAGCAGTTCTTC. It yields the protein CASSVGDFTYNEQFF.

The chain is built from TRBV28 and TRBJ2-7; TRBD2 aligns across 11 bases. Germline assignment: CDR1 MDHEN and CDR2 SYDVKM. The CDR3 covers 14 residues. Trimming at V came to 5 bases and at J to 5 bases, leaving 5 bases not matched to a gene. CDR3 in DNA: TGTGCCAGCAGTGAAGGGACTAGCGGAAACGAGCAGTACTTC. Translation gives CASSEGTSGNEQYF. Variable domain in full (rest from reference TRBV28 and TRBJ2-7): DVKVTQSSRYLVKRTGEKVFLECVQDMDHENMFWYRQDPGLGLRLIYFSYDVKMKEKGDIPEGYSVSREKKERFSLILESASTNQTSMYLCASSEGTSGNEQYFGPGTRLTVT.

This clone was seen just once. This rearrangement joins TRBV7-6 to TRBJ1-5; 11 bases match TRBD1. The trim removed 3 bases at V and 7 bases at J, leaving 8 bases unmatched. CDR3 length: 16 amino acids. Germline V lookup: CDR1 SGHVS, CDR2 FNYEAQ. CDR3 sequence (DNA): TGTGCCAGCAGCTTCCGAGGACAGGGGGCGGGGCAGCCCCAGCATTTT. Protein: CASSFRGQGAGQPQHF. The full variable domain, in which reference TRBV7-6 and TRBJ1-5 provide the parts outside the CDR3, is GAGVSQSPRYKVTKRGQDVALRCDPISGHVSLYWYRQALGQGPEFLTYFNYEAQQDKSGLPNDRFSAERPEGSISTLTIQRTEQRDSAMYRCASSFRGQGAGQPQHFGDGTRLSIL.

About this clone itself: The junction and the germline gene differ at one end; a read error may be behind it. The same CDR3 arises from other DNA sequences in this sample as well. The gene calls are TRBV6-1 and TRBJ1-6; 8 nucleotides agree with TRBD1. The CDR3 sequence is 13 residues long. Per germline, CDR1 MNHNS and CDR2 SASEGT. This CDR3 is CASSEWTGPALHF. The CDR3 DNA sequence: TGTGCCAGCAGTGAATGGACAGGGCCGGCCCTTCACTTT.

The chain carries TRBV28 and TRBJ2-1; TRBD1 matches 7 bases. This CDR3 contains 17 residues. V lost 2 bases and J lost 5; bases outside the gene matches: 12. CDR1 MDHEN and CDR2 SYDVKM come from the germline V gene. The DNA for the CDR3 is TGTGCCAGCAGTTTACCCGCCCCGGGACAGCTTAACAATGAGCAGTTCTTC. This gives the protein CASSLPAPGQLNNEQFF.

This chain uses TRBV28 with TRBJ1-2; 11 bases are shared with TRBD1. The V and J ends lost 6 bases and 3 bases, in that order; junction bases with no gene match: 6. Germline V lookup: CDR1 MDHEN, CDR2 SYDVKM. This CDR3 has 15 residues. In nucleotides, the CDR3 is TGTGCCAGCAGCCCGGGACAGGGGGTGTACTATGGCTACACCTTC. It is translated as CASSPGQGVYYGYTF.

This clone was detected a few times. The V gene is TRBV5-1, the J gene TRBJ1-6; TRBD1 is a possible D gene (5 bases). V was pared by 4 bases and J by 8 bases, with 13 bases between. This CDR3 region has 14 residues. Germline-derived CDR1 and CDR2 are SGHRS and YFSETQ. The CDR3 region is CASSAVGGDSPLHF. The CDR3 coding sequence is TGCGCCAGCAGCGCCGTGGGGGGGGATTCACCCCTCCACTTT.

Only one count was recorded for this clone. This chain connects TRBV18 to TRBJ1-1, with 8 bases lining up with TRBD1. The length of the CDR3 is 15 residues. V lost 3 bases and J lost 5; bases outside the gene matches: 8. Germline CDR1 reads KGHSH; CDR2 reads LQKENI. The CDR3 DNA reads TGTGCCAGCTCACCGGCCCAGGGGGCGCGTACTGAAGCTTTCTTT. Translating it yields CASSPAQGARTEAFF.

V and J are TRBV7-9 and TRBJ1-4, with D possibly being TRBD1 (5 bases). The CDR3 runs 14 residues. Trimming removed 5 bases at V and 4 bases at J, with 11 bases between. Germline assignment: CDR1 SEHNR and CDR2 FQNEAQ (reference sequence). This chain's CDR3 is CASSETANNEKLFF. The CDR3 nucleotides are TGTGCCAGCAGCGAGACAGCGAATAATGAAAAACTGTTTTTT.

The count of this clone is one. The CDR3 DNA is TGTGCCAGCAGCGTAGGCAAGGACAGGGCCAACACCATATATTTT. As protein: CASSVGKDRANTIYF. The chain joins TRBV9 to TRBJ1-3, with 8 nucleotides matching TRBD1. J lost 7 bases, V lost 0 bases, and 6 bases had no gene match. The CDR3 covers 15 residues. Germline CDR1 is SGDLS and CDR2 is YYNGEE. The full variable domain, in which reference TRBV9 and TRBJ1-3 provide the parts outside the CDR3, is DSGVTQTPKHLITATGQRVTLRCSPRSGDLSVYWYQQSLDQGLQFLIQYYNGEERAKGNILERFSAQQFPDLHSELNLSSLELGDSALYFCASSVGKDRANTIYFGEGSWLTVV.

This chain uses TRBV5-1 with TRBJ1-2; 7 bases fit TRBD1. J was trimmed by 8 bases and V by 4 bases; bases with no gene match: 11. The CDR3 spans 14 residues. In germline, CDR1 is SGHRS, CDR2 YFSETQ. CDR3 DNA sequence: TGCGCCAGCAGCCCAGGACAGGAGGTCGCGGGCTACACCTTC. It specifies CASSPGQEVAGYTF.

In nucleotides, the CDR3 is TGTGCCAGCAGCTTTTCCGGACTAGCGGGAGCCTCCTACAATGAGCAGTTCTTC. Translating it yields CASSFSGLAGASYNEQFF. This chain joins TRBV13 and TRBJ2-1; 13 bases line up with TRBD2. With V trimmed by 3 bases and J by 0 bases, 5 bases remained unmatched. This CDR3 spans 18 amino acids. Looked up from germline, CDR1 is PRHDT and CDR2 is FYEKMQ (reference sequence).

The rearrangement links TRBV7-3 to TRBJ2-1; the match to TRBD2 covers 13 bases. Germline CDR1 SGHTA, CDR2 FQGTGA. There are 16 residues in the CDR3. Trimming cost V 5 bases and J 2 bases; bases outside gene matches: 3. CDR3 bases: TGTGCCAGCAGCGGCACTAGCGGGGGGGCCTACAATGAGCAGTTCTTC. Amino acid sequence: CASSGTSGGAYNEQFF.

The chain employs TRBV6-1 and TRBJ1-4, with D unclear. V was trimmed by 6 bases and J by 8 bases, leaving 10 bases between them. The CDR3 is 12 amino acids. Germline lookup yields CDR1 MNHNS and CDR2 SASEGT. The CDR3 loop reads CASRVRNEKLFF. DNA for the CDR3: TGTGCCAGCAGGGTGAGGAACGAAAAACTGTTTTTT.

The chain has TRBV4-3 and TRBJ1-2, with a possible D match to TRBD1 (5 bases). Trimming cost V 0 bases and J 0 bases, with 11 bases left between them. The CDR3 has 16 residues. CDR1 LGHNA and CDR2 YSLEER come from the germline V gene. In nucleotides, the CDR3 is TGCGCCAGCAGCCAAGATTGGTCAGGGACTAACTATGGCTACACCTTC. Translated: CASSQDWSGTNYGYTF.

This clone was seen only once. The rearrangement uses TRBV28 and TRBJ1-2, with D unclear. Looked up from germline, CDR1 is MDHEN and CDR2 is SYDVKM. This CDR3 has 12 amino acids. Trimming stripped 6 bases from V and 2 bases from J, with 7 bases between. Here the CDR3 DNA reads TGTGCCAGCAGATTACTAAACTATGGCTACACCTTC. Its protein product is CASRLLNYGYTF.

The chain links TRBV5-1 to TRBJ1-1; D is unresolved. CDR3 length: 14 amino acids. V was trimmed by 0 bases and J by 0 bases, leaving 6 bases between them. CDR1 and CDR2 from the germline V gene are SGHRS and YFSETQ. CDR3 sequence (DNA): TGCGCCAGCAGCTTGGGGACTGTGAACACTGAAGCTTTCTTT. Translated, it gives CASSLGTVNTEAFF.

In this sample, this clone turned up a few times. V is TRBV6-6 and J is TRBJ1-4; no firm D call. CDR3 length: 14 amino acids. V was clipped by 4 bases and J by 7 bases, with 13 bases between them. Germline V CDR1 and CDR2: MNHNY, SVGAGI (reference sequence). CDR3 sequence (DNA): TGTGCCAGCAGTTCCCCATCCACATCTGAAAAACTGTTTTTT. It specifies CASSSPSTSEKLFF.